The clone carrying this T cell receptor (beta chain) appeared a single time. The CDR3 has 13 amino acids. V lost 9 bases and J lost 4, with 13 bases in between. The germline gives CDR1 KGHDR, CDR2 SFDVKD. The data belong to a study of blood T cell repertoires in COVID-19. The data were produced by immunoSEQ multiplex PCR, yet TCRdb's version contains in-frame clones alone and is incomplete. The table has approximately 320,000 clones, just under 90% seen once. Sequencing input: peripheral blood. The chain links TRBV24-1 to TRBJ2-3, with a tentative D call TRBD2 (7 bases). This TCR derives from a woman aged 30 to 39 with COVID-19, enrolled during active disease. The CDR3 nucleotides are TGTGCCACCCGAGAGGGGGGGGCAGATACGCAGTATTTT. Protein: CATREGGADTQYF.